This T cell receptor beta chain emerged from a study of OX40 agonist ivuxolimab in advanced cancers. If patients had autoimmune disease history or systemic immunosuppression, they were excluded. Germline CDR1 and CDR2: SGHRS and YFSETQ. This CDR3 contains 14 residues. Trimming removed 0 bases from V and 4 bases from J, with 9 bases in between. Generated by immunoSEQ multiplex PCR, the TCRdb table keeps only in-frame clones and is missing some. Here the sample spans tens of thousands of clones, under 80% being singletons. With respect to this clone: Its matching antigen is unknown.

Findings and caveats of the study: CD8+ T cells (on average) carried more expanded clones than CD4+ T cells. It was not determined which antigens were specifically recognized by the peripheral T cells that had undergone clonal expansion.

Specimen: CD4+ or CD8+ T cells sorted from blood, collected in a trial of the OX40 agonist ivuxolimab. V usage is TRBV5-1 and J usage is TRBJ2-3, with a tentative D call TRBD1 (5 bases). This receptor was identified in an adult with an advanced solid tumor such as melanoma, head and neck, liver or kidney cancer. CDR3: CASSLGPGPDTQYF. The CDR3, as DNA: TGCGCCAGCAGCTTGGGGCCAGGGCCAGATACGCAGTATTTT.